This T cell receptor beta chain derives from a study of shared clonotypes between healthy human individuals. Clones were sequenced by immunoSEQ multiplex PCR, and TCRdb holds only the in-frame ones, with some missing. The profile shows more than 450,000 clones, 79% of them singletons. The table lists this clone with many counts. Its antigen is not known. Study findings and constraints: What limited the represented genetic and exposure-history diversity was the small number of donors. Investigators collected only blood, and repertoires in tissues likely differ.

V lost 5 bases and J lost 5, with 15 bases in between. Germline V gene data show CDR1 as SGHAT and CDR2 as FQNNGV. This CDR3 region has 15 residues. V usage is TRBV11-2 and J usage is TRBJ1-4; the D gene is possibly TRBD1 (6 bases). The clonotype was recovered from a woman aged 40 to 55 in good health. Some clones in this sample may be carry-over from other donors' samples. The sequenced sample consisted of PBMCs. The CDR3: CASSDTRGGNEKLFF. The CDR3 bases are TGTGCCAGCAGCGACACCAGGGGAGGGAATGAAAAACTGTTTTTT.